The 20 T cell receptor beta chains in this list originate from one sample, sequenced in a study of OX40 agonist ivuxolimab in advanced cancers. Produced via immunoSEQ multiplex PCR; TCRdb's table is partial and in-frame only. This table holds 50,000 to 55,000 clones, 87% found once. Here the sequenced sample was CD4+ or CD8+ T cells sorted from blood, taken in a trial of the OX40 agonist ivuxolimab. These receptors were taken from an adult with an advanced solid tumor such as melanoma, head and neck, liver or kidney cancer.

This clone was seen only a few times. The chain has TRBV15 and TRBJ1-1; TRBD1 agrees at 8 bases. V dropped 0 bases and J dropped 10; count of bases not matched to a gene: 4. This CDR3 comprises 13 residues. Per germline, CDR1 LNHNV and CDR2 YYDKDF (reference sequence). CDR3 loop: CATSRDDRGLAFF. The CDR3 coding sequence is TGTGCCACCAGCAGAGATGACAGGGGTTTAGCTTTCTTT.

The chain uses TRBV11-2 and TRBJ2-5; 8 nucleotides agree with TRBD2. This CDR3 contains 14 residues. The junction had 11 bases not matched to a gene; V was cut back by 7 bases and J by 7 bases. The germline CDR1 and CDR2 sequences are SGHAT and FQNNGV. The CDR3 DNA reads TGTGCCAGCACCAAACAGCAGCGGGAGAGGACCCAGTACTTC. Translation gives CASTKQQRERTQYF.

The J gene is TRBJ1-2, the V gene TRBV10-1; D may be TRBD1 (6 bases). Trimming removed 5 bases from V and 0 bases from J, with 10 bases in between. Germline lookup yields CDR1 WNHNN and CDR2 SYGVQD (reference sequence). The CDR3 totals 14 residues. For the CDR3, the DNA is TGCGCCAGCAGTCCGGACAGATCTAACTATGGCTACACCTTC. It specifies CASSPDRSNYGYTF.

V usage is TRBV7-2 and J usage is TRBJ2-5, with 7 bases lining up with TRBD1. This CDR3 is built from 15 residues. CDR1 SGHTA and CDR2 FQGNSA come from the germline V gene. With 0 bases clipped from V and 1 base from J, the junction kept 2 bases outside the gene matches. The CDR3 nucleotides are TGTGCCAGCAGCTTAGCGGGACAGACCCAAGAGACCCAGTACTTC. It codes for CASSLAGQTQETQYF. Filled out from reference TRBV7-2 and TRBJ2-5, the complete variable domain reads GAGVSQSPSNKVTEKGKDVELRCDPISGHTALYWYRQSLGQGLEFLIYFQGNSAPDKSGLPSDRFSAERTGGSVSTLTIQRTQQEDSAVYLCASSLAGQTQETQYFGPGTRLLVL.

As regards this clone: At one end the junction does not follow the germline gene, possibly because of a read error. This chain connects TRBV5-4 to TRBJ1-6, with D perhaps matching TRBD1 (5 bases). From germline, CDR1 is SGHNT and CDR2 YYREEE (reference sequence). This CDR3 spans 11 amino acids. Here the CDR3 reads CASSRRGAYIF. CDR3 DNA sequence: TGTGCCAGCAGCCGACGTGGGGCGTACATTTTT.

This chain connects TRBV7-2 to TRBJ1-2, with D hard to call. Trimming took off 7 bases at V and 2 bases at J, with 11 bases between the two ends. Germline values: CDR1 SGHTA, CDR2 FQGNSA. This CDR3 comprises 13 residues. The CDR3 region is CASTQRGNYGYTF. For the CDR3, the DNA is TGTGCCAGCACCCAAAGAGGAAACTATGGCTACACCTTC. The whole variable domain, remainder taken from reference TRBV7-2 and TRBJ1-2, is GAGVSQSPSNKVTEKGKDVELRCDPISGHTALYWYRQSLGQGLEFLIYFQGNSAPDKSGLPSDRFSAERTGGSVSTLTIQRTQQEDSAVYLCASTQRGNYGYTFGSGTRLTVV.

DNA for the CDR3: TGTGCCAGCAGTCCAAGCTCTGGGGCCAACGTCCTGACTTTC. It is translated as CASSPSSGANVLTF. The chain uses TRBV2 and TRBJ2-6; D is ambiguous. Per the germline V gene, CDR1 is SNHLY and CDR2 is FYNNEI. The V and J ends lost 5 bases and 0 bases respectively, with 5 bases between them. The CDR3 totals 14 residues.

The CDR3 bases are TGTGCCAGCAGCAATAGAAGTTCGGCAGGGGGAGCTGGGGCCAACGTCCTGACTTTC. It translates to CASSNRSSAGGAGANVLTF. The rearrangement links TRBV21-1 to TRBJ2-6; the D segment call TRBD1 is taken from the table without a DNA check. TRBV21-1 is a pseudogene locus. The CDR3 runs 19 residues.

CDR3 coding DNA: TGTGCCAGCTCACGGGAAGGGGTGGGCGAGCAGTACTTC. It specifies CASSREGVGEQYF. The chain has TRBV18 and TRBJ2-7; possibly TRBD1 for D (5 bases). This CDR3 is 13 amino acids long. V lost 4 bases and J 6 bases, leaving 13 bases between the germline ends. From germline, CDR1 is KGHSH and CDR2 LQKENI.

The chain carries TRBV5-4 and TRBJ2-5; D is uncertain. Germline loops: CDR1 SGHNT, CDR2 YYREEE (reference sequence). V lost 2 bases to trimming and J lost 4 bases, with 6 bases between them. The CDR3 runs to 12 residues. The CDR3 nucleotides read TGTGCCAGCAGCTTAATCTCAGAGACCCAGTACTTC. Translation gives CASSLISETQYF.

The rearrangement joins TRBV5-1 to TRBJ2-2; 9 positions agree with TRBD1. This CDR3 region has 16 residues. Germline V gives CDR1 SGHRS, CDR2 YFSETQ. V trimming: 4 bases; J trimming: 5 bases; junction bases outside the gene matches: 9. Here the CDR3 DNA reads TGCGCCAGCAGCGACGGGACAGGGCTGAAAACCGGGGAGCTGTTTTTT. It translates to CASSDGTGLKTGELFF.

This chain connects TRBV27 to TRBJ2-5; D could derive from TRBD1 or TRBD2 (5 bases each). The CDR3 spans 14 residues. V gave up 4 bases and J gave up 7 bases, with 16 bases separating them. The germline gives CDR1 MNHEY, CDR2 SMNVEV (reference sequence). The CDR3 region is CASSYERGTGTQYF. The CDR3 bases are TGTGCCAGCAGTTACGAACGAGGGACGGGGACCCAGTACTTC.

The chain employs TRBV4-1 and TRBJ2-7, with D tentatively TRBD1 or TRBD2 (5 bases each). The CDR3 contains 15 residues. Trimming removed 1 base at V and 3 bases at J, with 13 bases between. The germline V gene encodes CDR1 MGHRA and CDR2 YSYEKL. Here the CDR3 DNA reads TGCGCCAGCAGCCAAGCCCGGGACGGAATCTACGAGCAGTACGTC. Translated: CASSQARDGIYEQYV.

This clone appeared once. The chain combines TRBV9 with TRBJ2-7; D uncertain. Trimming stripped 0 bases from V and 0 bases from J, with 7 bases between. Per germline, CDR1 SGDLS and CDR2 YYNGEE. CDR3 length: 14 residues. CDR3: CASSVVASSYEQYF. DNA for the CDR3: TGTGCCAGCAGCGTAGTGGCTAGCTCCTACGAGCAGTACTTC.

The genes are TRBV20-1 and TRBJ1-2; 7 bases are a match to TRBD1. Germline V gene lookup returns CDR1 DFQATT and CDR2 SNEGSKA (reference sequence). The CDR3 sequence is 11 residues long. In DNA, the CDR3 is TGCAGCCTCAAGAGAGGGGGCGGCTACACCTTC. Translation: CSLKRGGGYTF.

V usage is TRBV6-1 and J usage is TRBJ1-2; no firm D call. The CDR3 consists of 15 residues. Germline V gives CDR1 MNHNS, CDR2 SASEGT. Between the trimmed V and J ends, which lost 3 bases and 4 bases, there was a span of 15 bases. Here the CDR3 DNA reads TGTGCCAGCAGTGAGTCCCTTGGAGGAATCTATGGCTACACCTTC. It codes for CASSESLGGIYGYTF.

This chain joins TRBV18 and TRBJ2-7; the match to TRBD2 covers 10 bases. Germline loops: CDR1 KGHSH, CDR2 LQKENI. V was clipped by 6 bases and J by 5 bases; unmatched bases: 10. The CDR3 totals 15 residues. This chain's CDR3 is CASSQDGTSANEQYV. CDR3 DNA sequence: TGTGCCAGCTCCCAAGACGGGACTAGCGCGAACGAGCAGTACGTC.

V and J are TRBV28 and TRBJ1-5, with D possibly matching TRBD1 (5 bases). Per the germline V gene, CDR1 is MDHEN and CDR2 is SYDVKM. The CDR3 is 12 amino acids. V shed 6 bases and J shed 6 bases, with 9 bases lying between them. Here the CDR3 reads CASRPGPQPQHF. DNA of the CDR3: TGTGCCAGCAGACCGGGACCTCAGCCCCAGCATTTT.

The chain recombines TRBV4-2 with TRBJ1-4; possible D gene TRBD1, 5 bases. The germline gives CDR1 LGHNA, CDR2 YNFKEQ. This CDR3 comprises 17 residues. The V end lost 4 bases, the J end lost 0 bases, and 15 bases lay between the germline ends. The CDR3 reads CASSPRGGRATNEKLFF. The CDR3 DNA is TGTGCCAGCAGCCCCCGGGGGGGGAGGGCAACTAATGAAAAACTGTTTTTT.

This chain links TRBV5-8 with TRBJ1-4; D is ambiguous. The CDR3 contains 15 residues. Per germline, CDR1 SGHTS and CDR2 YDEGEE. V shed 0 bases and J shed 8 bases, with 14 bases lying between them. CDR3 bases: TGTGCCAGCAGCTTGGCAAGGGTGTATAACGAAAAACTGTTTTTT. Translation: CASSLARVYNEKLFF.